Sequencing of this TCR beta chain was carried out in a study of blood T cell repertoires in COVID-19. Looking at the study overall: Spain, Italy and the United States supplied samples that represented acute and convalescent COVID-19.

Germline CDR1 and CDR2: LNHDA and SQIVND (reference sequence). V shed 6 bases and J 0 bases; nucleotides not matched to a gene: 8. The CDR3 covers 16 residues. Enrollment of patients from Seattle took place during active infection, with longitudinal follow-up. Assay used: immunoSEQ multiplex PCR; TCRdb lists only in-frame clones, some missing. In the table there are 310,000 or so clones, 87% of which are singletons. In this sample, this clone turned up once. Input material: peripheral blood. V is TRBV19 and J is TRBJ1-5, with 7 positions matching TRBD1. The source is a man aged 30 to 45 with COVID-19, enrolled during active disease. CDR3 loop: CASSQTGTVSNQPQHF. The CDR3 DNA follows: TGTGCCAGTAGCCAAACCGGGACAGTTAGCAATCAGCCCCAGCATTTT.